The sample holds many counts of the clone carrying this T cell receptor beta chain. This entry belongs to a study of kidney transplant recipient with SARS-CoV-2 infection. Germline V gene data show CDR1 as MGHRA and CDR2 as YSYEKL. CDR3 length: 12 residues. V gave up 7 bases and J gave up 1 base, with 7 bases separating them. TCRdb ran MiXCR on the reads and lists one entry per CDR3 protein. Among about 240,000 distinct CDR3 sequences, under 30% were seen once, and the ten largest hold roughly 7%. This chain uses TRBV4-1 with TRBJ1-1, with no clear D. The sequences come from a blood sample, collected at baseline and between days 110 and 120 from a kidney transplant recipient. The clonotype comes from a male patient aged 30 to 39 who had COVID-19 and was a kidney transplant recipient. Part of the T cell pool may stem from the graft donor. Here the CDR3 reads CASKGRNTEAFF. The CDR3 DNA reads as TGCGCCAGCAAAGGGAGGAACACTGAAGCTTTCTTT.